These 23 T cell receptor beta chains share one sample of origin, sequenced in a study of Graves' ophthalmopathy and Graves' hyperthyroidism (dated by TCRdb to the late 2010s). The sequencing machine was an Illumina HiSeq 2000. TCR beta CDR3 regions were amplified from RNA transcripts for repertoire sequencing. HTBI primers and the Qiagen OneStep RT-PCR kit were used in a first-round RT-PCR, which was followed by a second-round multiplex PCR, size selection and purification. TCRdb itself trimmed the public reads at Q25 with fastp, ran MiXCR and retained productive beta chains. Under each unique CDR3 protein, matching rows form one entry showing the most common genes and DNA. Recorded for this sample are about 340,000 distinct CDR3 sequences; roughly 15% of them occurred a single time. The leading ten clones occupy over 9% of the sample. The sequenced sample consisted of peripheral blood. The receptor set was obtained from an adult man with Graves' ophthalmopathy.

This clonotype was observed at least ten times. This chain uses TRBV6-2 or TRBV6-3 with TRBJ1-5; D call uncertain. Trimming cost V 4 bases and J 6 bases, with 13 bases left between them. The CDR3 has 14 residues. From germline, CDR1 is MNHEY and CDR2 SVGEGT. The CDR3 bases are TGTGCCAGCAGTTTATTCGGAAATGCTCAGCCCCAGCATTTT. Protein sequence: CASSLFGNAQPQHF.

Ten or more counts support this clonotype. Written as DNA, the CDR3 is TGCGCCAGCAGCCAAGATAGCGGACTAACTCTCTACGAGCAGTACTTC. Translated: CASSQDSGLTLYEQYF. The chain has TRBV4-1 and TRBJ2-7, with D perhaps matching TRBD2 (6 bases). Per germline, CDR1 MGHRA and CDR2 YSYEKL. Trimming stripped 0 bases from V and 3 bases from J, with 15 bases between. The CDR3 totals 16 residues.

This clonotype has a count of ten or more. The V call is TRBV7-2, the J call TRBJ2-5; 9 positions agree with TRBD1. The length of the CDR3 is 15 residues. V was clipped by 7 bases and J by 4 bases; unmatched bases: 10. Germline V CDR1 and CDR2: SGHTA, FQGNSA. The CDR3 DNA follows: TGTGCCAGCACCTCGGGACAGGGTTTTCTAGAGACCCAGTACTTC. Translated, it gives CASTSGQGFLETQYF.

The J gene is TRBJ1-5, the V gene TRBV6-1; no definite D call. Germline V gene data show CDR1 as MNHNS and CDR2 as SASEGT. CDR3 length equals 15 residues. V was shortened by 4 bases and J by 3 bases, with 13 bases between the two germline ends. The CDR3 DNA reads as TGTGCCAGCAGTGTACAAGGGTGGAACAATCAGCCCCAGCATTTT. Protein product: CASSVQGWNNQPQHF.

This clonotype was detected ten times or more. The J gene is TRBJ2-2, the V gene TRBV4-2; D uncertain. The CDR3 loop spans 18 amino acids. Trimming removed 0 bases at V and 3 bases at J, with 17 bases between. Germline V gene sequence: CDR1 LGHNA, CDR2 YNFKEQ. CDR3 in amino acids: CASSQDQALVSDTGELFF. The CDR3 coding sequence is TGTGCCAGCAGCCAAGATCAGGCGCTAGTATCGGACACCGGGGAGCTGTTTTTT.

The chain combines TRBV6-1 with TRBJ1-5; D is unresolved. The CDR3 is 13 residues long. V lost 6 bases and J lost 0, with 6 bases in between. From germline, CDR1 is MNHNS and CDR2 SASEGT. The CDR3, as DNA: TGTGCCAGCAGCGCCCTTAGCAATCAGCCCCAGCATTTT. It specifies CASSALSNQPQHF.

This clonotype was seen ten or more times. This chain uses TRBV11-2 with TRBJ1-1; possibly TRBD1 for D (5 bases). The germline CDR1 and CDR2 sequences are SGHAT and FQNNGV. The CDR3 loop spans 15 amino acids. The ends were cut back, 1 base at V and 11 bases at J, with 20 bases in the middle. The CDR3 bases are TGTGCCAGCAGCTTAGGACCGGGACTGGGTTCTAAGGCTTTCTTT. Protein sequence: CASSLGPGLGSKAFF.

This clonotype has a count of ten or more. V and J are TRBV20-1 and TRBJ2-7; TRBD2 is a possible D gene (5 bases). This CDR3 is 11 amino acids long. The V and J ends lost 7 bases and 3 bases respectively, with 10 bases between them. Per the germline V gene, CDR1 is DFQATT and CDR2 is SNEGSKA (reference sequence). CDR3 DNA sequence: TGCAGTGTCTCGACTAACTACGAGCAGTACTTC. Its protein is CSVSTNYEQYF.

The genes are TRBV5-1 and TRBJ1-3; no firm D call. The CDR3 spans 16 residues. CDR1 and CDR2 (germline): SGHRS, YFSETQ. Trimming removed 6 bases from V and 3 bases from J, with 19 bases in between. The CDR3 region is CASTTLDPAVGNTIYF. CDR3 DNA: TGCGCCAGCACCACCCTAGACCCGGCGGTTGGAAACACCATATATTTT.

This clonotype was found many times. V usage is TRBV30 and J usage is TRBJ1-1; D is perhaps TRBD1 (5 bases). Germline V lookup: CDR1 GTSNPN, CDR2 SVGIG (reference sequence). CDR3 length: 13 residues. V lost 2 bases and J lost 4, with 11 bases in between. The chain's CDR3 is CAWSTQDGTEAFF. CDR3 nucleotides: TGTGCCTGGAGTACACAGGATGGCACTGAAGCTTTCTTT.

At least ten counts were recorded for this clonotype. A much larger clone lies a single base off, so this may be a read error. V usage is TRBV7-9 and J usage is TRBJ1-3; no definite D call. This CDR3 is 14 amino acids long. Germline-derived CDR1 and CDR2 are SEHNR and FQNEAQ (reference sequence). Trimming took 1 base from V and 0 from J, leaving 4 bases between them. CDR3 region: CASSLVSSGNTIYF. The CDR3 nucleotides read TGTGCCAGCAGCTTAGTCAGCTCTGGAAACACCATATATTTT. Based on the CDR3 plus reference TRBV7-9 and TRBJ1-3, the full variable domain is DTGVSQNPRHKITKRGQNVTFRCDPISEHNRLYWYRQTLGQGPEFLTYFQNEAQLEKSRLLSDRFSAERPKGSFSTLEIQRTEQGDSAMYLCASSLVSSGNTIYFGEGSWLTVV.

In its sample, this clonotype was seen many times. This chain links TRBV6-2 or TRBV6-3 with TRBJ1-2, with D possibly TRBD1 on 6 matching bases. This CDR3 region has 12 residues. Trimming stripped 6 bases from V and 5 bases from J, with 10 bases between. CDR1 and CDR2 (germline): MNHEY, SVGEGT. CDR3 region: CASSIGQYGYTF. CDR3 sequence (DNA): TGTGCCAGCAGCATCGGACAGTATGGCTACACCTTC.

This clonotype was detected many times. The rearrangement uses TRBV14 and TRBJ2-5; D not certain. This CDR3 contains 13 residues. The V gene lost 1 base and the J gene lost 3 bases, with 6 bases spanning the gap. Germline V lookup: CDR1 SGHDN, CDR2 FVKESK. CDR3 protein: CASSQGAEETQYF. In DNA, the CDR3 is TGTGCCAGCAGCCAAGGGGCTGAAGAGACCCAGTACTTC.

The V and J genes are TRBV24-1 and TRBJ1-5; no clear D. Trimming pared 1 base from V and 7 bases from J, leaving 7 bases between. The CDR3 covers 13 residues. CDR1 and CDR2 from the germline V gene are KGHDR and SFDVKD. CDR3: CATSDFPVQPQHF. The CDR3 DNA sequence: TGTGCCACCAGTGATTTTCCAGTCCAGCCCCAGCATTTT.

This clonotype was observed many times. The J gene is TRBJ2-7, the V gene TRBV6-5, with 9 bases identical to TRBD2. Germline lookup yields CDR1 MNHEY and CDR2 SVGAGI. V lost 2 bases to trimming and J lost 6 bases; unmatched junction nucleotides: 8. CDR3 length: 15 residues. CDR3 coding DNA: TGTGCCAGCAGTTACGATAAGGCGGGAGGGAGCGAGCAGTACTTC. Translation: CASSYDKAGGSEQYF.

This clonotype occurred a few times. A much larger clone differs by one base, so this may be a read error. This sequence joins TRBV2 and TRBJ2-3, with D hard to call. Trimming took 3 bases from V and 10 from J, leaving 11 bases between them. The CDR3 loop spans 12 amino acids. Germline V CDR1 and CDR2: SNHLY, FYNNEI. DNA for the CDR3: TGTGCCAGCAGTGAGTCTATGGATTCGCAGTATTTT. It specifies CASSESMDSQYF. Full variable domain (remainder filled in from reference TRBV2 and TRBJ2-3): EPEVTQTPSHQVTQMGQEVILRCVPISNHLYFYWYRQILGQKVEFLVSFYNNEISEKSEIFDDQFSVERPDGSNFTLKIRSTKLEDSAMYFCASSESMDSQYFGPGTRLTVL.

The sample holds many counts of this clonotype. V usage is TRBV19 and J usage is TRBJ1-1; D uncertain. The CDR3 is made up of 11 amino acids. V shed 3 bases and J shed 11 bases, with 10 bases lying between them. Germline CDR1 is LNHDA and CDR2 is SQIVND (reference sequence). Here the CDR3 DNA reads TGTGCCAGTAGTATCGCAGGCCGGGCTTTCTTT. Translated: CASSIAGRAFF. Variable domain in full (rest from reference TRBV19 and TRBJ1-1): DGGITQSPKYLFRKEGQNVTLSCEQNLNHDAMYWYRQDPGQGLRLIYYSQIVNDFQKGDIAEGYSVSREKKESFPLTVTSAQKNPTAFYLCASSIAGRAFFGQGTRLTVV.

In this sample, this clonotype turned up many times. This chain uses TRBV15 with TRBJ1-2; 8 nucleotides align to TRBD1. This CDR3 has 16 amino acids. Germline lookup yields CDR1 LNHNV and CDR2 YYDKDF (reference sequence). V lost 1 base to trimming and J lost 3 bases; unmatched junction nucleotides: 7. DNA for the CDR3: TGTGCCACCAGCAGAGTACCCGGACAGGGAGACTATGGCTACACCTTC. Translating it yields CATSRVPGQGDYGYTF.

This clonotype appeared once. This may arise from a read error, as a much more abundant clone is one base away. The chain carries TRBV4-1 and TRBJ1-2; D possibly corresponds to TRBD1 (5 bases). The CDR3 length is 15 residues. The germline gives CDR1 MGHRA, CDR2 YSYEKL. The CDR3 region is CTSSQGALSNYGYTF. The CDR3 bases are TGCACCAGCAGCCAGGGCGCACTCTCTAACTATGGCTACACCTTC.

This clonotype appeared a single time. V and J are TRBV6-5 and TRBJ2-2; no clear D. This CDR3 spans 10 amino acids. The V gene lost 5 bases and the J gene lost 7 bases, with 2 bases spanning the gap. Germline V gene sequence: CDR1 MNHEY, CDR2 SVGAGI. The DNA for the CDR3 is TGTGCCAGCAGTCGCGGGGAGCTGTTTTTT. Translating gives CASSRGELFF.

With regard to this clonotype: This may be a read error: a much more frequent sequence differs by one nucleotide. CDR3 region: CASSLREGYGYTF. In nucleotides, the CDR3 is TGTGCCAGCAGTTTAAGGGAAGGCTATGGCTACACCTTC. The genes are TRBV6-2 or TRBV6-3 and TRBJ1-2; D gene unclear. This CDR3 has 13 amino acids. Germline CDR1 MNHEY, CDR2 SVGEGT. Trimming stripped 4 bases from V and 4 bases from J, with 10 bases between.

This clonotype was seen ten or more times. CDR3: CASSYLCDTEAFF. DNA for the CDR3: TGTGCCAGCAGTTATCTTTGTGACACTGAAGCTTTCTTT. The V gene is TRBV6-5, the J gene TRBJ1-1; D is undetermined. The germline V and J ends were trimmed by 3 bases and 3 bases, with 8 bases remaining between them. CDR1 and CDR2 (germline): MNHEY, SVGAGI. The CDR3 spans 13 residues.

The table lists this clonotype with many counts. The V and J genes are TRBV19 and TRBJ1-5; D ambiguous. This CDR3 region has 15 residues. The V gene's germline CDR1 is LNHDA and CDR2 SQIVND (reference sequence). Trimming stripped 3 bases from V and 0 bases from J, with 9 bases between. CDR3 in DNA: TGTGCCAGTAGTATCTCCGGGTTTAGCAATCAGCCCCAGCATTTT. Translated, it gives CASSISGFSNQPQHF. The full variable domain, completed using reference TRBV19 and TRBJ1-5, is DGGITQSPKYLFRKEGQNVTLSCEQNLNHDAMYWYRQDPGQGLRLIYYSQIVNDFQKGDIAEGYSVSREKKESFPLTVTSAQKNPTAFYLCASSISGFSNQPQHFGDGTRLSIL.